The 8 T cell receptor beta chains below come from one sample, sequenced in a study of blood T cell repertoires in COVID-19. Some clones are missing from TCRdb's copy, which holds only in-frame ones; the method was immunoSEQ multiplex PCR. The data contain about 220,000 clones, 65% to 85% of them singletons. The sample comprised PBMCs or T cells enriched from blood (not recorded which). These TCRs come from a woman aged 60-75 years who had recovered from COVID-19.

J is TRBJ2-2 and V is TRBV5-1, with 9 bases matching TRBD1. After removal of 4 bases from V and 9 bases from J, the junction contained 7 bases not matched to a gene. Germline assignment: CDR1 SGHRS and CDR2 YFSETQ. The CDR3 loop spans 14 amino acids. CDR3 sequence (DNA): TGCGCCAGCAGCCAAACCGGGACAGGGCGGGAGCTGTTTTTT. Protein sequence: CASSQTGTGRELFF.

This clone has just a few counts. V is TRBV7-9 and J is TRBJ1-1; D perhaps matches TRBD1 (6 bases). Germline V gene data show CDR1 as SEHNR and CDR2 as FQNEAQ (reference sequence). This CDR3 is 15 amino acids long. V shed 5 bases and J shed 1 base, with 14 bases lying between them. The CDR3 spells CASSPRGAGNTEAFF. CDR3 nucleotide sequence: TGTGCCAGCAGCCCTCGGGGGGCAGGGAACACTGAAGCTTTCTTT.

This sequence joins TRBV13 and TRBJ2-3; tentative D call: TRBD2 (5 bases). The V gene lost 5 bases and the J gene lost 0 bases, with 9 bases spanning the gap. Germline CDR1 is PRHDT and CDR2 is FYEKMQ (reference sequence). This CDR3 comprises 14 residues. This CDR3 is CASSPRTSTDTQYF. The CDR3 DNA is TGTGCCAGCAGCCCGCGGACTAGCACAGATACGCAGTATTTT.

The chain employs TRBV2 and TRBJ1-5, with D perhaps matching TRBD1 (6 bases). Per germline, CDR1 SNHLY and CDR2 FYNNEI. The CDR3 length is 14 residues. V shed 6 bases and J shed 6 bases, with 15 bases lying between them. The CDR3 loop is CASSGLQGFQPQHF. For the CDR3, the DNA is TGTGCCAGCAGCGGTCTACAGGGATTTCAGCCCCAGCATTTT.

The gene calls are TRBV6-5 and TRBJ2-1, with 10 bases aligning to TRBD2. CDR1 is MNHEY and CDR2 is SVGAGI in the germline V gene. J was trimmed by 3 bases and V by 8 bases; bases with no gene match: 4. The CDR3 sequence is 14 residues long. In nucleotides, the CDR3 is TGTGCCAGCCTGGCTAGCGGGGGCTACAATGAGCAGTTCTTC. This encodes CASLASGGYNEQFF.

This chain connects TRBV4-2 to TRBJ1-2; 7 nucleotides agree with TRBD1. The trim removed 4 bases at V and 2 bases at J, leaving 4 bases unmatched. Germline lookup yields CDR1 LGHNA and CDR2 YNFKEQ. The CDR3 covers 14 residues. CDR3 amino acids: CASSPGQLNYGYTF. The CDR3 bases are TGTGCCAGCAGCCCGGGACAGCTCAACTATGGCTACACCTTC.

The chain couples TRBV7-9 to TRBJ1-6; 9 bases line up with TRBD1. CDR1 is SEHNR and CDR2 is FQNEAQ in the germline V gene (reference sequence). V was clipped by 0 bases and J by 6 bases; unmatched bases: 9. This CDR3 has 18 amino acids. The DNA of the CDR3 is TGTGCCAGCAGCTTAGCCTGGGACAGGGCCGGATCTAATTCACCCCTCCACTTT. This gives the protein CASSLAWDRAGSNSPLHF.

V gene TRBV18 combines with J gene TRBJ2-3, with 10 bases matching TRBD2. CDR3 length: 17 amino acids. V gave up 2 bases and J gave up 9 bases; unmatched junction bases: 14. The germline gives CDR1 KGHSH, CDR2 LQKENI. CDR3 loop: CASSPSQPSGGAGTQYF. CDR3 bases: TGTGCCAGCTCACCATCTCAGCCTAGCGGGGGTGCAGGGACGCAGTATTTT.